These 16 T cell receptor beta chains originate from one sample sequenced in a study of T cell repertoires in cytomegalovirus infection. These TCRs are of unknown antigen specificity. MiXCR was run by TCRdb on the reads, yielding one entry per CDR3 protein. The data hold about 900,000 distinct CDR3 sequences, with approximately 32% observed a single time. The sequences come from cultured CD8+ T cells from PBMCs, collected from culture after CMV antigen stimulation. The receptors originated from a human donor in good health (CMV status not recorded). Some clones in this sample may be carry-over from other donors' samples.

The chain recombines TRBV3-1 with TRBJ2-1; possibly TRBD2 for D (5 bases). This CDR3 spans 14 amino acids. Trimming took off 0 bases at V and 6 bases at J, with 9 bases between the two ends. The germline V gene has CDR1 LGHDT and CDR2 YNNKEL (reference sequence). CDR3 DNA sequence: TGTGCCAGCAGCCAAGATCTCCGGGGCAATGAGCAGTTCTTC. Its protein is CASSQDLRGNEQFF.

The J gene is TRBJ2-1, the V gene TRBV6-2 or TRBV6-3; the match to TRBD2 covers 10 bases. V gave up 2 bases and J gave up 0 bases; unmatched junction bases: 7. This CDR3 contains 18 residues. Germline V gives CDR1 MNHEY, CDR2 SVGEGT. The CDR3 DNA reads TGTGCCAGCAGTTACCCCCTTAGCGGGGGGAGCTCCTACAATGAGCAGTTCTTC. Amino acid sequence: CASSYPLSGGSSYNEQFF.

The CDR3 loop reads CAVTSGGGEEQYF. The CDR3 region has the DNA TGTGCCGTCACTAGCGGGGGTGGAGAGGAGCAGTACTTC. The chain couples TRBV10-3 to TRBJ2-7; 11 bases are a match to TRBD2. The trim removed 11 bases at V and 7 bases at J, leaving 10 bases unmatched. CDR1 and CDR2 (germline): ENHRY, SYGVKD. The CDR3 has 13 residues.

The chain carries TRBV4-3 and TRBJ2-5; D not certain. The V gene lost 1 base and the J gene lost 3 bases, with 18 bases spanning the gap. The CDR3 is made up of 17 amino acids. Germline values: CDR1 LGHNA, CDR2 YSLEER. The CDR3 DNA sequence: TGCGCCAGCAGCCAAGTCCCTTTTGGGTCAATAGAAGAGACCCAGTACTTC. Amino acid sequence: CASSQVPFGSIEETQYF.

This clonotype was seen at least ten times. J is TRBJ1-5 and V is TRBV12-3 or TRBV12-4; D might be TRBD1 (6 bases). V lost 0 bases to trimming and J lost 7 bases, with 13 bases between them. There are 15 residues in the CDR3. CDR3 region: CASSLAGGGIQPQHF. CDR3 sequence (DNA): TGTGCCAGCAGTTTAGCGGGCGGGGGCATCCAGCCCCAGCATTTT.

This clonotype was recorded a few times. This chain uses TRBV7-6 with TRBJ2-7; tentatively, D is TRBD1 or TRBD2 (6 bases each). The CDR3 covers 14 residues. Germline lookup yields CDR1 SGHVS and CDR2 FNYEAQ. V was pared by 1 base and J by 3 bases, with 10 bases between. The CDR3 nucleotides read TGTGCCAGCAGCTTAGAAGGGGGGCACTACGAGCAGTACTTC. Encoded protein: CASSLEGGHYEQYF.

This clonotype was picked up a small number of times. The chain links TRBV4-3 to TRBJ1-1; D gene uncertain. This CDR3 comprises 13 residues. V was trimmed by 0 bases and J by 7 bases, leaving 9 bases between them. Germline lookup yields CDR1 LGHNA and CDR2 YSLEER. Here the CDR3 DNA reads TGCGCCAGCAGCCAAGATTCCCGGGTTGAAGCTTTCTTT. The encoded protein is CASSQDSRVEAFF.

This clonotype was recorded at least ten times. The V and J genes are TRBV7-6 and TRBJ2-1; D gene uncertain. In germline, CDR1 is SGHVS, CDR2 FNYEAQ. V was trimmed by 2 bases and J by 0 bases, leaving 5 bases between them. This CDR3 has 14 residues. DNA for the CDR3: TGTGCCAGCAGCTTAACTGGCTCCTACAATGAGCAGTTCTTC. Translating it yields CASSLTGSYNEQFF.

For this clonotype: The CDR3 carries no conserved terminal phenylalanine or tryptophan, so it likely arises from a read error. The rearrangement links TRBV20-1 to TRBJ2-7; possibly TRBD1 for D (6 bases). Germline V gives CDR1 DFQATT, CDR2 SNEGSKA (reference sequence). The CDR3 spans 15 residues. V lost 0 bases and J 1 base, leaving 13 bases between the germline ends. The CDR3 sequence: CSARDSRGESYEQYI. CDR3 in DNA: TGCAGTGCTAGAGATAGCAGGGGTGAATCCTACGAGCAGTACATC.

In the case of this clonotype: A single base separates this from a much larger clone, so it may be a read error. The DNA for the CDR3 is TGTACCAGCAGCTTAGATTCTGGAAACACCATATATTTT. This sequence encodes CTSSLDSGNTIYF. The J gene is TRBJ1-3, the V gene TRBV7-9; no reliable D call. The germline V gene has CDR1 SEHNR and CDR2 FQNEAQ (reference sequence). The CDR3 extends over 13 amino acids.

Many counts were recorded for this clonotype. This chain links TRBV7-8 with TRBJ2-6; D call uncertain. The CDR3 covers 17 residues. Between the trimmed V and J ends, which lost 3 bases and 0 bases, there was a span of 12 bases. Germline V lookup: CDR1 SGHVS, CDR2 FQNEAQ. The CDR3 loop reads CASSFGPTGSGANVLTF. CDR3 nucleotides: TGTGCCAGCAGCTTTGGACCAACGGGCTCTGGGGCCAACGTCCTGACTTTC. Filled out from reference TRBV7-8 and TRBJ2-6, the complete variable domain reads GAGVSQSPRYKVAKRGQDVALRCDPISGHVSLFWYQQALGQGPEFLTYFQNEAQLDKSGLPSDRFFAERPEGSVSTLKIQRTQQEDSAVYLCASSFGPTGSGANVLTFGAGSRLTVL.

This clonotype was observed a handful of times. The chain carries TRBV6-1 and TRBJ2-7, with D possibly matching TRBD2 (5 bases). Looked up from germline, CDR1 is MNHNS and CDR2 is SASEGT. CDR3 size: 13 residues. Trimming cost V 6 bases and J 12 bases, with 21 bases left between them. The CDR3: CASRAGERPLGYF. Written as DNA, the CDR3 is TGTGCCAGCAGGGCCGGGGAGAGGCCGCTCGGGTACTTC.

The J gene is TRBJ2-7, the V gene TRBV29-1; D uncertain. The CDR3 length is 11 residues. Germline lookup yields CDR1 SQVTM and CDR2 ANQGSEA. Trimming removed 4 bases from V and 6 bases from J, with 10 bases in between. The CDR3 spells CSVGTRTEQYV. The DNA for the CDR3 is TGCAGCGTTGGTACACGGACCGAGCAGTACGTC.

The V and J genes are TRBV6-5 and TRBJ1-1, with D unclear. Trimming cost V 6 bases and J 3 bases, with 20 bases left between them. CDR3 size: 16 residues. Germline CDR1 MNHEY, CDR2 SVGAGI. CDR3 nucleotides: TGTGCCAGCAGCCCCCCTCCCTACCTAAGGGACACTGAAGCTTTCTTT. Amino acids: CASSPPPYLRDTEAFF.

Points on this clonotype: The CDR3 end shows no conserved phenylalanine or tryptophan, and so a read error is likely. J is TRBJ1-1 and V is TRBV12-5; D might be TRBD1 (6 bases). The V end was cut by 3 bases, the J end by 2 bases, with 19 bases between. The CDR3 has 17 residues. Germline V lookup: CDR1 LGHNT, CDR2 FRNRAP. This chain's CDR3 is CASGFQSGGPGNTEAFL. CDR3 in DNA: TGTGCTAGTGGTTTTCAGAGCGGGGGGCCGGGTAACACTGAAGCTTTCCTT.

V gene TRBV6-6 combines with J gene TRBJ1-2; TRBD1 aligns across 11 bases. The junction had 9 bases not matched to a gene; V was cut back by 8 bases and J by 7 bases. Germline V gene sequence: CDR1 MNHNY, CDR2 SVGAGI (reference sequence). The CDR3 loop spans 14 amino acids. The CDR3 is CASWTGGRTPGYTF. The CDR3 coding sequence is TGTGCCAGCTGGACAGGGGGCAGGACCCCTGGCTACACCTTC.